The 12 T cell receptor beta chains presented below share a single source sample, sequenced in a study of T cells in Graves' hyperthyroidism and ophthalmopathy. TCR beta CDR3 region amplification was performed from RNA transcripts. HTBI primers were the set used in a first-round RT-PCR of the TCR CDR3. TCRdb reanalysed the multiplex PCR reads using MiXCR and keeps one entry per CDR3 protein. The table lists 550,000 to 700,000 distinct CDR3 sequences, about 45% of them singletons, with 19% in the top ten. The sequenced sample was peripheral blood or thyroid tissue (not recorded which). The receptors were sampled from an adult woman with Graves' disease, either hyperthyroidism or ophthalmopathy (not recorded which).

The V call is TRBV5-1, the J call TRBJ2-5; D gene uncertain. Germline V gene data show CDR1 as SGHRS and CDR2 as YFSETQ. Trimming cost V 6 bases and J 2 bases, with 8 bases left between them. The CDR3 spans 12 residues. Here the CDR3 reads CASMSEQETQYF. The DNA of the CDR3 is TGCGCCAGCATGTCCGAACAAGAGACCCAGTACTTC.

The chain has TRBV28 and TRBJ2-5, with TRBD2 matching 7 bases. Germline-derived CDR1 and CDR2 are MDHEN and SYDVKM. There are 15 residues in the CDR3. Germline trimming cut 6 bases from V and 4 bases from J; bases unmatched to any gene: 11. CDR3 in amino acids: CASRILANSPETQYF. DNA for the CDR3: TGTGCCAGCAGGATACTAGCGAACTCCCCAGAGACCCAGTACTTC.

The chain employs TRBV20-1 and TRBJ1-5; 7 bases map to TRBD1. V lost 3 bases to trimming and J lost 7 bases; unmatched junction nucleotides: 6. The CDR3 sequence is 13 residues long. Per germline, CDR1 DFQATT and CDR2 SNEGSKA (reference sequence). The CDR3 loop is CSASRGQGQPQHF. CDR3 bases: TGCAGTGCTAGTAGGGGGCAGGGGCAGCCCCAGCATTTT.

The rearrangement uses TRBV7-9 and TRBJ1-5, with 7 bases identical to TRBD1. The germline CDR1 and CDR2 sequences are SEHNR and FQNEAQ (reference sequence). CDR3 length: 16 amino acids. Trimming removed 5 bases from V and 2 bases from J; junction bases left unmatched: 9. The CDR3 reads CASSPDRAFGNQPQHF. The CDR3 DNA sequence: TGTGCCAGCAGCCCCGACAGGGCCTTCGGCAATCAGCCCCAGCATTTT. Variable domain in full (rest from reference TRBV7-9 and TRBJ1-5): DTGVSQNPRHKITKRGQNVTFRCDPISEHNRLYWYRQTLGQGPEFLTYFQNEAQLEKSRLLSDRFSAERPKGSFSTLEIQRTEQGDSAMYLCASSPDRAFGNQPQHFGDGTRLSIL.

V and J are TRBV19 and TRBJ1-2; possibly TRBD1 for D (5 bases). CDR3 length equals 15 residues. V gave up 3 bases and J gave up 4 bases, with 15 bases separating them. Germline CDR1 and CDR2: LNHDA and SQIVND (reference sequence). The CDR3 DNA reads as TGTGCCAGTAGTATTAGGGGCAGCACGATCTATGGCTACACCTTC. It encodes CASSIRGSTIYGYTF.

This sequence joins TRBV5-1 and TRBJ1-4, with unresolved D. V was cut by 3 bases and J by 4 bases, with 10 bases left in between. Germline V gene lookup returns CDR1 SGHRS and CDR2 YFSETQ. CDR3 length equals 14 residues. Written as DNA, the CDR3 is TGCGCCAGCAGCTCCGGACGGAGTAATGAAAAACTGTTTTTT. It translates to CASSSGRSNEKLFF.

The rearrangement uses TRBV7-2 and TRBJ1-6, with a possible D match to TRBD1 (6 bases). The V gene's germline CDR1 is SGHTA and CDR2 FQGNSA. This CDR3 spans 15 amino acids. Trimming removed 1 base from V and 8 bases from J, with 12 bases in between. The CDR3 loop is CASSLDGQGYSPLHF. In DNA, the CDR3 is TGTGCCAGCAGCTTAGACGGGCAGGGGTATTCACCCCTCCACTTT.

This clonotype came up many times. V and J are TRBV20-1 and TRBJ1-2; no clear D gene. The CDR3 extends over 13 amino acids. V lost 1 base and J 1 base, leaving 7 bases between the germline ends. In germline, CDR1 is DFQATT, CDR2 SNEGSKA (reference sequence). The CDR3 loop reads CSARVASNYGYTF. The CDR3 DNA reads TGCAGTGCTAGAGTGGCCAGTAACTATGGCTACACCTTC.

Ten or more counts support this clonotype. The V and J genes are TRBV19 and TRBJ2-7; tentative D call: TRBD2 (7 bases). This CDR3 contains 18 residues. Germline CDR1 and CDR2: LNHDA and SQIVND (reference sequence). With 5 bases removed from V and 0 bases from J, the gap between germline ends came to 23 bases. CDR3 loop: CASSRTVTSGGGSYEQYF. CDR3 sequence (DNA): TGTGCCAGTAGTCGGACAGTAACCTCGGGGGGAGGCTCCTACGAGCAGTACTTC.

As concerns this clonotype: This may be a read error: a much more frequent sequence differs by one nucleotide. The conserved closing phenylalanine or tryptophan is absent in this CDR3, likely reflecting a read error. V is TRBV6-5 and J is TRBJ2-7; possibly TRBD1 for D (7 bases). The CDR3 runs to 15 residues. V lost 2 bases, J lost 3 bases, and 14 bases lay in between. Germline loops: CDR1 MNHEY, CDR2 SVGAGI. In DNA, the CDR3 is TGTGCCAGCAGTTACAAGCAGGGGGGTAGCTACGAGCAGTACCTC. Translating gives CASSYKQGGSYEQYL.

The chain links TRBV7-9 to TRBJ2-1; D remains ambiguous. Trimming took off 4 bases at V and 12 bases at J, with 19 bases between the two ends. Germline CDR1 reads SEHNR; CDR2 reads FQNEAQ (reference sequence). The CDR3 length is 14 residues. Here the CDR3 reads CASSSGWTGDMQFF. CDR3 sequence (DNA): TGTGCCAGCAGCTCCGGGTGGACCGGAGACATGCAGTTCTTC.

V usage is TRBV2 and J usage is TRBJ1-5; D is ambiguous. The V and J ends lost 6 bases and 11 bases respectively, with 20 bases between them. The CDR3 length is 14 residues. The germline V gene has CDR1 SNHLY and CDR2 FYNNEI. CDR3 sequence: CASRTSGNQETQHF. For the CDR3, the DNA is TGTGCCAGCAGGACTAGCGGAAACCAAGAGACCCAGCATTTT.